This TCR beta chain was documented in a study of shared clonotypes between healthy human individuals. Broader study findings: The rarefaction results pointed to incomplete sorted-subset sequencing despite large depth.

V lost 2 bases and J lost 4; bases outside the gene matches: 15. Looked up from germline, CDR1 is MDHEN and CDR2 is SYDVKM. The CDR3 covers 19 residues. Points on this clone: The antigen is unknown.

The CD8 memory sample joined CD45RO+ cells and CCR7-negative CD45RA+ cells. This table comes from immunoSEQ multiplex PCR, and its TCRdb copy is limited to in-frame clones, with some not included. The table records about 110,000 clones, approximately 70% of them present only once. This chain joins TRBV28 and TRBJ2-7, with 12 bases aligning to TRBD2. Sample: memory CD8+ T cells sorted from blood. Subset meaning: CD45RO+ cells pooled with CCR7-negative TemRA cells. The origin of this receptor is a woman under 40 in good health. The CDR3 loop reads CASSLGNSLAGGPTYEQYF. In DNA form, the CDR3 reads TGTGCCAGCAGTTTAGGAAACAGTCTAGCGGGAGGGCCAACGTACGAGCAGTACTTC.